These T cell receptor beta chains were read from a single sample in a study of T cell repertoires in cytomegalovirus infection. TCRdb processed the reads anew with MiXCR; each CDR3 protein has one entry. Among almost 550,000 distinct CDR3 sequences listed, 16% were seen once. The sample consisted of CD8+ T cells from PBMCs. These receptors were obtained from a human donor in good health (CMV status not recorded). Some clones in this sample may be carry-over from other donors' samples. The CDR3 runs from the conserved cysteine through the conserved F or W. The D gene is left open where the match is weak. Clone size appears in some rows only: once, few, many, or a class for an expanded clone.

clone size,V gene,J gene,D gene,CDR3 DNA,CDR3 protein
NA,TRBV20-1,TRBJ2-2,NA,TGCAGTCCTCGAGACCGATTCACCGGGGAGCTGTTTTTT,CSPRDRFTGELFF
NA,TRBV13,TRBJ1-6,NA,TGTGCCAGCAGCTTAAGACGGGATGCGCCCCTCCACTTT,CASSLRRDAPLHF
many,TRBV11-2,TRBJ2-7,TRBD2,TGTGCCAGCAGCCCAGGACTAGCGGACGCCTACGAGCAGTACTTC,CASSPGLADAYEQYF
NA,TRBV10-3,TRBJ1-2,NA,TGTGCCATCAGTGATTTAACGGAGGGGAAAGGTTTTTATGTCTACACCTTC,CAISDLTEGKGFYVYTF
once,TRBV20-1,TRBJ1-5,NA,TGCAGTGCTAGAGCGGAGGGGCCACGAGGGCAGCCCCAGCATTTT,CSARAEGPRGQPQHF
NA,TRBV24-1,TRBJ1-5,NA,TGTGCCACCAGTGCTAGTCGGACCGACTTTAGCAATCAGCCCCAGCATTTT,CATSASRTDFSNQPQHF
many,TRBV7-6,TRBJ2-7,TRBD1,TGTGCCAGCAGCCCGCAGGGACAGGGGGAATACGAGCAGTACTTC,CASSPQGQGEYEQYF
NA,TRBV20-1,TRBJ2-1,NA,TGCAGTGCCCCCTTTGGGAATGAGCAGTTCTTC,CSAPFGNEQFF
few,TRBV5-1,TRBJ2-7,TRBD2,TGCGCCAGCAGCGGTAGCGGGAGCCTCTACGAGCAGTACTTC,CASSGSGSLYEQYF
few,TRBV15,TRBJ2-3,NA,TGTGCCACCAGCAGAGAACGTAGCGATACGCAGTATTTT,CATSRERSDTQYF